This is a list of T cell receptor beta chains from one sample in a study of blood T cell repertoires in COVID-19. Generated by immunoSEQ multiplex PCR, the TCRdb table keeps only in-frame clones and is missing some. This sample yields fewer than 150,000 clones, of which 88% are seen a single time; about 10% belongs to the top ten. Sequencing used peripheral blood. All receptors come from a man between 45 and 60 years old with active or convalescent COVID-19. CDR3s include the opening cysteine and the closing phenylalanine or tryptophan. The order of the fields is J gene, V gene, clone size, D gene, CDR3 DNA, CDR3 protein. The D gene is left open where the match is weak. Clone size is not always given. Where it is, it says once, few, many or a class for expanded clones.

TRBJ1-4,TRBV7-2,NA,TRBD1,TGTGCCAGCAGCCCCGAGGGGATAGACAGGGGAGGTGAAAAACTGTTTTTT,CASSPEGIDRGGEKLFF
TRBJ2-7,TRBV28,NA,NA,TGTTCGGTAGGCACTAACCCCTACGAGCAGTACTTC,CSVGTNPYEQYF
TRBJ2-3,TRBV14,NA,NA,TGTGCCAGCAGCCAAGAGAGCACAGCTAGCACAGATACGCAGTATTTT,CASSQESTASTDTQYF
TRBJ2-6,TRBV5-4,NA,TRBD1,TGTGCCAGCAGCCCGGGGACAGGGGGGGGCTCTGGGGCCAACGTCCTGACTTTC,CASSPGTGGGSGANVLTF
TRBJ2-5,TRBV9,NA,NA,TGTGCCAGCAGCGTAGGGGGACACCTACAAGAGACCCAGTACTTC,CASSVGGHLQETQYF
TRBJ2-7,TRBV21-1,few,NA,TGTGCCAGCAGCAAAGCGCCCAGCGGGGGCTACGAGCAGTACTTC,CASSKAPSGGYEQYF
TRBJ2-1,TRBV14,NA,NA,TGTGCCAGCAGCCAAATAGTGGGCGGGCGCCCACGAGGTTCTGAGCAGTTCTTC,CASSQIVGGRPRGSEQFF
TRBJ1-6,TRBV6-5,NA,NA,TGTGCCAGCAGTTCGCCCTCGGGGGTTAATAATTCACCCCTCCACTTT,CASSSPSGVNNSPLHF
TRBJ2-7,TRBV7-6,NA,TRBD1,TGTGCCAGCAGCTTAGTAGCGAGAGGGGGCCTCTACGAGCAGTACTTC,CASSLVARGGLYEQYF
TRBJ2-5,TRBV12-3/TRBV12-4,once,TRBD1,TGTGCCAGCAGTCCGACAGGGGTAGAGACCCAGTACTTC,CASSPTGVETQYF
TRBJ1-1,TRBV7-3,few,NA,TGTGCCAGCAGCAGGGGTATGAACACTGAAGCTTTCTTT,CASSRGMNTEAFF
TRBJ2-1,TRBV24-1,NA,TRBD2,TGTGCCACCAGTGATCCGTGGGGGAGGGCCGGAGCAGATGAGCAGTTCTTC,CATSDPWGRAGADEQFF
TRBJ1-2,TRBV28,NA,NA,TGTGCCAGCAGTTTAGTGGCGGCTCCATATGGCTACACCTTC,CASSLVAAPYGYTF
TRBJ1-2,TRBV6-2/TRBV6-3,NA,NA,TGTGCCAGCAGTTACTCGATAACGATCAAGGGAGACTATGGCTACACCTTC,CASSYSITIKGDYGYTF
TRBJ2-5,TRBV5-1,NA,NA,TGCGCCAGCAGCGTGACAGGATACGAAGAGACCCAGTACTTC,CASSVTGYEETQYF
TRBJ1-4,TRBV5-1,NA,TRBD1,TGCGCCAGCAGCATCGGGACAGTCGGAAAACTGTTTTTT,CASSIGTVGKLFF
TRBJ1-5,TRBV10-3,few,TRBD1,TGTGCCATCAGAGGACAGGGAAATCAGCCCCAGCATTTT,CAIRGQGNQPQHF